This T cell receptor beta chain appears in the sequencing data of a study of T cell responses to AZD1222 COVID-19 vaccine. General observations from the study: Nearly half of spike-specific TCRs reportedly target variant regions that are unmutated in the B.1.351 and B.1.1.7 variants. Rises in breadth and depth of Spike-specific TCRs came after two AZD1222 doses. Seropositive at baseline were only a handful of AZD1222 recipients.

Germline loops: CDR1 KGHSH, CDR2 LQKENI. Deletions cut 6 bases from V and 4 bases from J, with 16 bases between. The CDR3 runs to 15 residues. For this clone: Its antigen is currently unknown.

Profiled with immunoSEQ multiplex PCR; TCRdb holds only in-frame clones, not every one. Among more than 75,000 clones listed, 90% were seen once. This clonotype originated in an adult who received the AZD1222 COVID-19 vaccine. V usage is TRBV18 and J usage is TRBJ1-5; D might be TRBD1 (5 bases). Specimen: peripheral blood, collected 28 days after the second AZD1222 dose. The CDR3 nucleotides are TGTGCCAGCTCCCTGGACACGGCACGGAATCAGCCCCAGCATTTT. Its protein product is CASSLDTARNQPQHF.